This record concerns one T cell receptor (beta chain) sequence. What it binds is not known. This entry comes from a study of cytomegalovirus exposure and HLA in healthy donors. Findings and caveats of the study: Cytomegalovirus-associated status was assigned to fewer than 200 TCR beta chains.

CDR3 size: 13 residues. J was trimmed by 5 bases and V by 5 bases; bases with no gene match: 8. Germline loops: CDR1 GTSNPN, CDR2 SVGIG (reference sequence). PCR was performed using 60 Vbeta and 13 Jbeta primers. This table comes from immunoSEQ multiplex PCR, and its TCRdb copy is limited to in-frame clones, with some not included. The sample lists 150,000 to 200,000 clones, 76% occurring once. The chain combines TRBV30 with TRBJ1-1; 7 bases are a match to TRBD1. Sequenced input: PBMCs. This TCR derives from a male donor in good health and CMV-seronegative. CDR3 amino acids: CAWGQVPGTEAFF. CDR3 DNA: TGTGCCTGGGGACAGGTACCAGGGACTGAAGCTTTCTTT.